The next 29 T cell receptor beta chains were all read from a single sample in a study of blood T cell repertoires in COVID-19. Method: immunoSEQ multiplex PCR; TCRdb's copy keeps in-frame clones and lacks some. This table has around 85,000 clones, about 82% appearing once. Sequences were obtained from peripheral blood. These receptors were taken from a middle-aged man with active COVID-19.

The chain has TRBV18 and TRBJ1-2; D is ambiguous. CDR3 length equals 15 residues. V shed 2 bases and J shed 5 bases, with 15 bases lying between them. Germline loops: CDR1 KGHSH, CDR2 LQKENI. The CDR3 sequence: CASSPMFGQSYGYTF. In DNA, the CDR3 is TGTGCCAGCTCACCAATGTTTGGGCAGTCGTATGGCTACACCTTC.

This clone was found once. V gene TRBV14 combines with J gene TRBJ2-7, with D possibly matching TRBD1 (5 bases). This CDR3 comprises 12 residues. Trimming removed 4 bases from V and 3 bases from J, with 7 bases in between. Germline V gene sequence: CDR1 SGHDN, CDR2 FVKESK. CDR3 amino acids: CASSPQGYEQYF. The DNA of the CDR3 is TGTGCCAGCAGCCCCCAGGGCTACGAGCAGTACTTC.

This sequence joins TRBV3-1 (or the pseudogene TRBV3-2) and TRBJ1-2; D gene ambiguous. Germline V gene data show CDR1 as LGHDT and CDR2 as YNNKEL (reference sequence). Trimming stripped 1 base from V and 5 bases from J, with 5 bases between. This CDR3 is 12 amino acids long. CDR3 sequence: CASSQGPYGYTF. CDR3 coding DNA: TGTGCCAGCAGCCAAGGTCCTTATGGCTACACCTTC.

This clone was recorded once. V usage is TRBV2 and J usage is TRBJ2-2; TRBD2 agrees at 7 bases. Germline V lookup: CDR1 SNHLY, CDR2 FYNNEI. The ends lost 4 bases at V and 3 bases at J; junction bases unmatched: 5. This CDR3 comprises 15 residues. The CDR3 here is CASSVSGTYTGELFF. The CDR3 nucleotides read TGTGCCAGCAGTGTAAGCGGGACGTACACCGGGGAGCTGTTTTTT.

CDR3 sequence reads: CASSRTAGYEQYF. The CDR3 coding sequence is TGCGCCAGCAGCCGGACAGCCGGCTACGAGCAGTACTTC. The J gene is TRBJ2-7, the V gene TRBV5-1; maybe TRBD1 (6 bases). Germline V gene sequence: CDR1 SGHRS, CDR2 YFSETQ. The CDR3 runs 13 residues. Trimming left V 4 bases short and J 3 bases short, with 11 bases between.

The V gene is TRBV4-2, the J gene TRBJ2-3; perhaps TRBD1 as D (5 bases). CDR1 LGHNA and CDR2 YNFKEQ come from the germline V gene. The CDR3 covers 15 residues. Trimming shortened V by 0 bases and J by 4 bases, and 11 bases separated the two germline ends. CDR3 sequence reads: CASSQDYRSADTQYF. CDR3 DNA sequence: TGTGCCAGCAGCCAAGATTACAGGTCGGCAGATACGCAGTATTTT.

This clone was recorded only once. This chain joins TRBV6-4 and TRBJ2-1, with D possibly matching TRBD1 (5 bases). The CDR3 has 16 amino acids. V lost 6 bases, J lost 7 bases, and 22 bases lay in between. The germline V gene has CDR1 MRHNA and CDR2 SNTAGT. This CDR3 reads CASSARDSPVTNEQFF. The CDR3, as DNA: TGTGCCAGCAGCGCTAGAGACAGCCCTGTAACGAATGAGCAGTTCTTC.

This clone was seen only a few times. The CDR3 reads CASSYRVGYQPQHF. The CDR3 nucleotides read TGTGCCAGTAGCTACAGGGTGGGTTATCAGCCCCAGCATTTT. This chain links TRBV19 with TRBJ1-5; D perhaps matches TRBD1 (6 bases). The CDR3 extends over 14 amino acids. Germline CDR1 reads LNHDA; CDR2 reads SQIVND (reference sequence). V gave up 6 bases and J gave up 5 bases, with 14 bases separating them. Full variable domain (outside the CDR3, taken from reference TRBV19 and TRBJ1-5): DGGITQSPKYLFRKEGQNVTLSCEQNLNHDAMYWYRQDPGQGLRLIYYSQIVNDFQKGDIAEGYSVSREKKESFPLTVTSAQKNPTAFYLCASSYRVGYQPQHFGDGTRLSIL.

The J gene is TRBJ2-1, the V gene TRBV6-2 or TRBV6-3; 11 positions agree with TRBD2. V lost 6 bases to trimming and J lost 4 bases; unmatched junction nucleotides: 5. Germline V gene lookup returns CDR1 MNHEY and CDR2 SVGEGT. The CDR3 runs 15 residues. For the CDR3, the DNA is TGTGCCAGCAGCCAAGGGACTAGCGGTTACAATGAGCAGTTCTTC. Amino acid sequence: CASSQGTSGYNEQFF.

V usage is TRBV5-1 and J usage is TRBJ1-4; TRBD1 aligns across 7 bases. V trimming: 5 bases; J trimming: 0 bases; junction bases outside the gene matches: 1. From germline, CDR1 is SGHRS and CDR2 YFSETQ. There are 14 residues in the CDR3. This chain's CDR3 is CASRGQSTNEKLFF. The CDR3 DNA sequence: TGCGCCAGCAGGGGACAGTCAACTAATGAAAAACTGTTTTTT.

This rearrangement joins TRBV6-5 to TRBJ1-1; possible D gene TRBD1, 5 bases. V was clipped by 0 bases and J by 6 bases, with 8 bases between them. The CDR3 consists of 13 residues. Germline lookup yields CDR1 MNHEY and CDR2 SVGAGI. The CDR3 DNA reads TGTGCCAGCAGTTACTCGGGGGGTGCTGAAGCTTTCTTT. Its protein is CASSYSGGAEAFF.

The V call is TRBV6-6, the J call TRBJ2-3, with TRBD1 matching over 10 bases. Germline trimming cut 6 bases from V and 4 bases from J; bases unmatched to any gene: 7. Looked up from germline, CDR1 is MNHNY and CDR2 is SVGAGI (reference sequence). This CDR3 is 15 amino acids long. For the CDR3, the DNA is TGTGCCAGCAGCCAACCGGGACAGGGGTCAGATACGCAGTATTTT. It codes for CASSQPGQGSDTQYF.

This clone was recorded once. V is TRBV30 and J is TRBJ2-1; TRBD2 aligns across 15 bases. The V and J ends lost 4 bases and 1 base, in that order; junction bases with no gene match: 5. The CDR3 contains 17 residues. The germline V gene encodes CDR1 GTSNPN and CDR2 SVGIG (reference sequence). CDR3: CAWNGLAGGGSYNEQFF. The CDR3 nucleotides are TGTGCCTGGAACGGACTAGCGGGAGGGGGGTCCTACAATGAGCAGTTCTTC.

The V gene is TRBV5-1, the J gene TRBJ2-7; a possible D gene is TRBD2 (6 bases). Trimming left V 3 bases short and J 0 bases short, with 10 bases between. Germline-derived CDR1 and CDR2 are SGHRS and YFSETQ. This CDR3 is built from 14 residues. Here the CDR3 reads CASSSGTASYEQYF. For the CDR3, the DNA is TGCGCCAGCAGCTCCGGGACTGCCTCCTACGAGCAGTACTTC.

V and J are TRBV5-1 and TRBJ2-7, with D maybe TRBD2 (5 bases). Germline loops: CDR1 SGHRS, CDR2 YFSETQ. Trimming left V 1 base short and J 2 bases short, with 13 bases between. The CDR3 contains 15 residues. CDR3 sequence: CASSLSEAATYEQYF. DNA for the CDR3: TGCGCCAGCAGCTTGTCGGAGGCGGCCACCTACGAGCAGTACTTC.

This clone was recorded only once. The chain recombines TRBV14 with TRBJ2-5; 8 bases are shared with TRBD1. After removal of 3 bases from V and 5 bases from J, the junction contained 8 bases not matched to a gene. Germline V gene lookup returns CDR1 SGHDN and CDR2 FVKESK. The CDR3 is 15 residues long. The CDR3: CASSQRQGLGETQYF. CDR3 sequence (DNA): TGTGCCAGCAGCCAGCGACAGGGGTTAGGCGAGACCCAGTACTTC.

The chain recombines TRBV5-5 with TRBJ2-5, with a weak D call TRBD1 (5 bases). Per germline, CDR1 SGHKS and CDR2 YYEKEE (reference sequence). This CDR3 has 15 amino acids. V was cut by 4 bases and J by 0 bases, with 13 bases left in between. The CDR3 here is CASSRRQLYQETQYF. In DNA form, the CDR3 reads TGTGCCAGCAGCCGGCGACAGCTGTACCAAGAGACCCAGTACTTC.

In this sample, this clone turned up once. V is TRBV19 and J is TRBJ2-6; TRBD1 aligns across 8 bases. CDR3 length: 17 amino acids. Germline trimming cut 4 bases from V and 0 bases from J; bases unmatched to any gene: 5. Germline V gives CDR1 LNHDA, CDR2 SQIVND (reference sequence). CDR3 loop: CASSSGTGLSGANVLTF. The CDR3, as DNA: TGTGCCAGTAGTAGTGGGACAGGCCTCTCTGGGGCCAACGTCCTGACTTTC.

The V and J genes are TRBV7-2 and TRBJ2-3; 11 bases are shared with TRBD2. CDR1 and CDR2 (germline): SGHTA, FQGNSA. This CDR3 region has 19 residues. V lost 4 bases, J lost 0 bases, and 12 bases stayed unmatched. The CDR3: CASSSRVLAGDQSTDTQYF. CDR3 coding DNA: TGTGCCAGCAGCTCGAGGGTACTAGCGGGGGACCAAAGCACAGATACGCAGTATTTT.

This rearrangement joins TRBV27 to TRBJ2-5; 9 nucleotides agree with TRBD2. From germline, CDR1 is MNHEY and CDR2 SMNVEV (reference sequence). With 4 bases clipped from V and 1 base from J, the junction kept 7 bases outside the gene matches. CDR3 size: 16 residues. CDR3 sequence (DNA): TGTGCCAGCAGTTCCATAATAGCGGGAGCCCAAGAGACCCAGTACTTC. Protein product: CASSSIIAGAQETQYF.

V and J are TRBV6-6 and TRBJ1-1; 7 nucleotides align to TRBD1. This CDR3 spans 13 amino acids. The J segment lost 4 bases and the V segment lost 6 bases, leaving 5 bases of the junction unmatched. CDR1 and CDR2 (germline): MNHNY, SVGAGI (reference sequence). The CDR3 bases are TGTGCCAGCAGGCGATCAGGGGGCACTGAAGCTTTCTTT. Its protein is CASRRSGGTEAFF.

This clone came up a few times. The genes are TRBV24-1 and TRBJ1-5; 7 bases align to TRBD1. The V gene end was trimmed by 5 bases and the J gene end by 9 bases; junction bases not matched to a gene: 18. Germline V gene data show CDR1 as KGHDR and CDR2 as SFDVKD. CDR3 length: 17 amino acids. The CDR3 DNA reads TGTGCCACCAGTGTCCGTTTACAGGGGAGGTTTTATCGGCCCCAGCATTTT. This sequence encodes CATSVRLQGRFYRPQHF.

The V call is TRBV12-3 or TRBV12-4, the J call TRBJ2-7; D perhaps matches TRBD1 (5 bases). The ends were cut back, 6 bases at V and 2 bases at J, with 8 bases in the middle. The CDR3 is made up of 12 amino acids. The CDR3 loop is CASRQGPYEQYF. In nucleotides, the CDR3 is TGTGCCAGCAGGCAGGGTCCCTACGAGCAGTACTTC.

The CDR3 loop reads CASSYRYSYEQYF. Written as DNA, the CDR3 is TGTGCCAGCAGTTACAGGTACTCCTACGAGCAGTACTTC. This rearrangement joins TRBV12-3 or TRBV12-4 to TRBJ2-7; the D gene is possibly TRBD1 (5 bases). The CDR3 sequence is 13 residues long. V lost 4 bases to trimming and J lost 0 bases, with 7 bases between them.

This clone has more than one count but fewer than ten. The chain carries TRBV3-1 (or the pseudogene TRBV3-2) and TRBJ2-2; 11 nucleotides line up with TRBD2. This CDR3 has 16 residues. The germline gives CDR1 LGHDT, CDR2 YNNKEL (reference sequence). The ends lost 2 bases at V and 7 bases at J; junction bases unmatched: 6. This CDR3 reads CASSQFGTSGIGELFF. DNA of the CDR3: TGTGCCAGCAGCCAATTCGGGACTAGCGGAATCGGGGAGCTGTTTTTT.

This sequence joins TRBV3-1 (or the pseudogene TRBV3-2) and TRBJ1-3; D might be TRBD1 (5 bases). CDR1 is LGHDT, CDR2 YNNKEL, per germline (reference sequence). V gave up 0 bases and J gave up 0 bases, with 6 bases separating them. The CDR3 is 15 amino acids. CDR3 nucleotides: TGTGCCAGCAGCCAAGACAGGGTCTCTGGAAACACCATATATTTT. Amino acids: CASSQDRVSGNTIYF.

The V and J genes are TRBV5-1 and TRBJ2-1; maybe TRBD2 (6 bases). Per the germline V gene, CDR1 is SGHRS and CDR2 is YFSETQ. The CDR3 sequence is 13 residues long. The ends were cut back, 7 bases at V and 0 bases at J, with 8 bases in the middle. The CDR3 DNA follows: TGCGCCAGCTCGGGGGTCTCCTACAATGAGCAGTTCTTC. Residues: CASSGVSYNEQFF.

The chain has TRBV6-5 and TRBJ1-6, with TRBD1 matching 7 bases. Germline CDR1 MNHEY, CDR2 SVGAGI. The CDR3 consists of 13 residues. V was pared by 6 bases and J by 7 bases, with 3 bases of the junction left unmatched. Written as DNA, the CDR3 is TGTGCCAGCAGGTCGGACAGGAATTCACCCCTCCACTTT. Amino acid sequence: CASRSDRNSPLHF.

V and J are TRBV5-6 and TRBJ2-7, with 7 nucleotides matching TRBD2. The CDR3 runs 14 residues. V dropped 2 bases and J dropped 5; count of bases not matched to a gene: 7. CDR1 and CDR2 (germline): SGHDT, YYEEEE. As DNA, the CDR3 is TGTGCCAGCAGCTTTCTGGCTAGCGGCGACGAGCAGTACTTC. It translates to CASSFLASGDEQYF.